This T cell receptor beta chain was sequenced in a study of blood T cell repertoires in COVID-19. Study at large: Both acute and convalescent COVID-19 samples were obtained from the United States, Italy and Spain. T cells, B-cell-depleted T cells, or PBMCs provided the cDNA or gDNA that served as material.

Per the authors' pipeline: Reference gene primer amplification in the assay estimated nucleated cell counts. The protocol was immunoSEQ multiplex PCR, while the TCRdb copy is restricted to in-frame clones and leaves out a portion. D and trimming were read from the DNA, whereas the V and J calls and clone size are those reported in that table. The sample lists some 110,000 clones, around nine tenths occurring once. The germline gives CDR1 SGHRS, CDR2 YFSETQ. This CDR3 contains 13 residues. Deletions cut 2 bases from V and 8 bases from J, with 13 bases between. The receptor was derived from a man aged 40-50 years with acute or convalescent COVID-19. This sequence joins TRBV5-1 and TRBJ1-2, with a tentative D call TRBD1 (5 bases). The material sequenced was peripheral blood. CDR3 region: CASSFGREGGYTF. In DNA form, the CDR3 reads TGCGCCAGCAGCTTTGGCAGGGAGGGAGGCTACACCTTC.